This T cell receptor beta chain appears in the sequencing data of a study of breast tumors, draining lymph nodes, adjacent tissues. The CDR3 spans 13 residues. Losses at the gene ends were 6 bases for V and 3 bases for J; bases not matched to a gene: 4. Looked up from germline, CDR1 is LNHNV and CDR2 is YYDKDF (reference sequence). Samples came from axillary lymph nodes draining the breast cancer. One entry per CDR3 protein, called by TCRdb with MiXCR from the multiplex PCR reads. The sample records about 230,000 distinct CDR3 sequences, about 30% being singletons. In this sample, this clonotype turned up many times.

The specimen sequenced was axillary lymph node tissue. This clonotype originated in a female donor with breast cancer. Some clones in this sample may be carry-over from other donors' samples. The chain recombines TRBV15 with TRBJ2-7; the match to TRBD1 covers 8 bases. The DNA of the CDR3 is TGTGCCACCAGAGACAGGGGAGGCTACGAGCAGTACTTC. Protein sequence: CATRDRGGYEQYF.